This record concerns one TCR beta chain sequence. Its antigen is unknown. These data belong to a study of cytomegalovirus exposure and HLA in healthy donors. Background on the study: The use of the same platform for the roughly 120 validation repertoires and the roughly 680 first-cohort repertoires was reported by a later analysis.

This table comes from immunoSEQ multiplex PCR, and its TCRdb copy is limited to in-frame clones, with some not included. The sample shows around 140,000 clones, more than 85% of them seen only once. Study results and caveats: With high specificity and sensitivity, the classifier reportedly diagnosed cytomegalovirus status.

The sequence was obtained from a man younger than 30 in good health and CMV-seropositive. What was sequenced was PBMCs.

CDR3 loop: CASSLGAGMNTEAFF. In DNA form, the CDR3 reads TGCGCCAGCAGCTTGGGAGCAGGGATGAACACTGAAGCTTTCTTT. The gene calls are TRBV5-1 and TRBJ1-1; maybe TRBD1 (5 bases). The CDR3 loop spans 15 amino acids. V gave up 0 bases and J gave up 0 bases, with 9 bases separating them. In germline, CDR1 is SGHRS, CDR2 YFSETQ.